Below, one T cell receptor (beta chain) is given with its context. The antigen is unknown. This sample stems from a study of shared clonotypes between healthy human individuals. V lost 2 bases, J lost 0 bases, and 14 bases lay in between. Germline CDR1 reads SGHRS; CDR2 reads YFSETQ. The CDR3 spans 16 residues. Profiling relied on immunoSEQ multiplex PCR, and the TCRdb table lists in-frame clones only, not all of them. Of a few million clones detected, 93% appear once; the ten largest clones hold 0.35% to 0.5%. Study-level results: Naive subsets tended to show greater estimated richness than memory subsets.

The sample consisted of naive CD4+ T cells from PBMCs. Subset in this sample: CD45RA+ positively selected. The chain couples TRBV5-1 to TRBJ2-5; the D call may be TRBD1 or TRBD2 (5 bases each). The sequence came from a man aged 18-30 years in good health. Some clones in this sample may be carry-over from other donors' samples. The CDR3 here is CASSFLARGNQETQYF. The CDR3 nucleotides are TGCGCCAGCAGCTTCTTAGCGAGGGGAAACCAAGAGACCCAGTACTTC.